This record concerns one T cell receptor beta chain sequence. The source of the sample is a study of blood T cell repertoires in COVID-19. The V gene's germline CDR1 is SGHDT and CDR2 YYEEEE. V lost 4 bases, J lost 9 bases, and 14 bases stayed unmatched. The CDR3 contains 17 residues. The method was immunoSEQ multiplex PCR; TCRdb's version includes in-frame clones alone and lacks a portion of them. The sample shows more than 200,000 clones, approximately 81% of them seen only once. This receptor was taken from a man aged 60-69 years with acute or convalescent COVID-19. Sequenced material: peripheral blood. The chain is built from TRBV5-6 and TRBJ2-3; TRBD2 matches 13 bases. Here the CDR3 DNA reads TGTGCCAGCAGCGTCGGACTAGCGGGGGCCTCAAGGGGCACGCAGTATTTT. Translated, it gives CASSVGLAGASRGTQYF.